This T cell receptor beta chain was identified in a study of radiotherapy plus CTLA-4 blockade in lung cancer. Study-wide context: An objective response was seen in 18% of patients, and disease control in about 30%.

The data were produced by immunoSEQ multiplex PCR, yet TCRdb's version contains in-frame clones alone and is incomplete. This repertoire shows around 40,000 clones, 75% found once; its top ten account for 9.8%. The CDR3 contains 15 residues. V was clipped by 2 bases and J by 2 bases, with 10 bases between them. Germline CDR1 is MNHNY and CDR2 is SVGAGI (reference sequence). General observations from the study: After radiotherapy and ipilimumab, tumor-derived clones expanded in peripheral blood.

In chemo-refractory metastatic non-small-cell lung cancer, patients got ipilimumab CTLA-4 blockade together with focal radiation. As to this clone: Its matching antigen is unknown.

The clonotype was recovered from a human donor with non-small cell lung cancer who had stable disease on radiotherapy plus ipilimumab. The rearrangement links TRBV6-6 to TRBJ2-1; D is unclear. The sample was peripheral blood, taken from a patient treated with radiotherapy plus ipilimumab. Here the CDR3 reads CASSYEASPYNEQFF. The CDR3 DNA reads as TGTGCCAGCAGTTACGAGGCTAGTCCCTACAATGAGCAGTTCTTC.